This is a list of T cell receptor beta chains from one sample in a study of cytomegalovirus exposure and HLA in healthy donors. TCRdb's copy holds only in-frame clones and misses some; the assay was immunoSEQ multiplex PCR. The repertoire holds approximately 130,000 clones, with just over 70% as singletons. The sample consisted of PBMCs. These receptors were taken from a woman in her sixties in good health and CMV-seropositive. The conserved cysteine and the conserved F or W are not part of the CDR3 here. Fields, in order: V gene, CDR3 length, J gene, CDR3 protein.

TRBV10-1,12,TRBJ2-3,ASSDGGGTDTQY
TRBV13,12,TRBJ1-6,ASARRGYNSPLH
TRBV19,11,TRBJ2-7,ASSMGQGLEQY
TRBV7-9,12,TRBJ1-3,SSSLDRAGNTIY
TRBV6-5,14,TRBJ1-1,ASSYSQGMPPSKAF
TRBV7-7,14,TRBJ2-1,ASSDTHERSYNEQF
TRBV6-1,12,TRBJ1-2,ASRGTAKFGGYT
TRBV18,12,TRBJ2-4,ASSPTGEENIQY
TRBV5-4,10,TRBJ1-2,ASSLGPDGYT
TRBV6-5,13,TRBJ1-2,ASSLFPGTAYGYT
TRBV6-5,12,TRBJ2-5,ASRVPDSPKTQY
TRBV9,12,TRBJ2-5,ASSVQPGQETQY
TRBV6-1,13,TRBJ2-1,ASSELAGGYNEQF
TRBV19,14,TRBJ2-3,ASSIGGTSSPDTQY
TRBV4-1,13,TRBJ2-3,ASSQVGLASATQY
TRBV10-3,14,TRBJ2-7,AISETTGLAVSEQY
TRBV15,12,TRBJ1-2,ATSSGGANYGYT
TRBV7-3,11,TRBJ2-7,ASSLNSLNEQY
TRBV5-4,12,TRBJ1-4,ASSRWTGDAELF
TRBV5-1,12,TRBJ2-7,ASSFGQGNDEQY
TRBV13,9,TRBJ2-2,ASSRGGELF
TRBV6-5,12,TRBJ1-5,ASSYSAQSQPQH
TRBV10-3,12,TRBJ2-5,AISGGTGQETQY
TRBV5-1,13,TRBJ2-5,ASSLGTGFQETQY
TRBV10-1,10,TRBJ2-7,ATSWDRGEQY
TRBV18,13,TRBJ2-3,ASSPFRGGSDTQY
TRBV6-6,14,TRBJ2-1,ASSSSPTSSYNEQF
TRBV11-3,13,TRBJ2-1,ASSITSSSYNEQF
TRBV2,12,TRBJ2-7,ATYRDRTTYEQY
TRBV11-2,12,TRBJ2-1,ASSVEVAVDEQF
TRBV27,11,TRBJ1-5,ASSPRPNQPQH
TRBV6-5,13,TRBJ2-1,ASSYQQGKDNEQF
TRBV29-1,11,TRBJ2-2,SVMTGNTGELF
TRBV18,13,TRBJ1-5,ASSPQAGKNQPQH
TRBV5-1,12,TRBJ1-4,ASSLRGTNEKLF
TRBV19,12,TRBJ2-1,ASTPGLVGNEQF
TRBV11-2,11,TRBJ1-2,ASSPDRDYGYT
TRBV6-5,12,TRBJ2-7,ASSLRTGAYEQY
TRBV29-1,10,TRBJ1-5,SVGQGRQPQH
TRBV29-1,13,TRBJ2-3,SALRLAGDPDTQY
TRBV4-1,13,TRBJ1-2,ASSPSGTENYGYT
TRBV7-6,15,TRBJ1-2,ASSLAVQGRANYGYT
TRBV7-6,13,TRBJ2-2,ASSLSDHRTGELF
TRBV11-3,11,TRBJ1-1,ASSSGVGTEAF
TRBV5-1,13,TRBJ2-1,ASSPDRGLSHEQF